This TCR beta chain was retrieved from a study of response to subunit inactivated influenza vaccine. Study conclusions and caveats: Few new T cells, the authors suggested, are recruited by each seasonal influenza vaccination.

The ends were cut back, 4 bases at V and 5 bases at J, with 15 bases in the middle. The CDR3 contains 14 residues. Germline V CDR1 and CDR2: SGHRS, YFSETQ. The sample holds many counts of this clonotype. Its target is not known. TCRdb used MiXCR to reprocess the RT-PCR reads, holding one entry per CDR3 protein. The table records hundreds of thousands of distinct CDR3 sequences, 14% of them present only once. Material: PBMCs from blood, obtained less than 15 days before vaccination. J is TRBJ1-1 and V is TRBV5-1; no firm D call. The sequence came from a man aged 45-65 years who received an inactivated influenza vaccine. DNA of the CDR3: TGCGCCAGCAGCACCTACAGAACGGGGACTGAAGCTTTCTTT. Encoded protein: CASSTYRTGTEAFF.